Given below is one T cell receptor beta chain in context. These data come from a study of technical replicates of blood from four donors. The assay was immunoSEQ multiplex PCR, and TCRdb's table has in-frame clones only and misses some. The table shows tens of thousands of clones, with roughly 94% occurring only once. Germline V CDR1 and CDR2: LNHDA, SQIVND (reference sequence). The V gene end was trimmed by 3 bases and the J gene end by 8 bases; junction bases not matched to a gene: 6. There are 13 residues in the CDR3. Sequencing used T cells isolated from PBMCs. The chain recombines TRBV19 with TRBJ1-2; 7 nucleotides align to TRBD1. This sequence was found in a human donor in good health. CDR3 loop: CASSMIQDRGYTF. The CDR3 DNA reads TGTGCCAGTAGTATGATCCAGGACAGGGGCTACACCTTC.